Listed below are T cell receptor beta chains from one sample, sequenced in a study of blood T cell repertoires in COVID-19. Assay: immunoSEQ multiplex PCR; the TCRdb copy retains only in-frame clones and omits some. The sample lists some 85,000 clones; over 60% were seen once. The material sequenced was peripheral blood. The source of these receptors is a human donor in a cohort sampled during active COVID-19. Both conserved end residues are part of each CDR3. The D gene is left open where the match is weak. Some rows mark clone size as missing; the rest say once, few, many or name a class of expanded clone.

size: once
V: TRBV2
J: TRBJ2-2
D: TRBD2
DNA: TGTGCCGCGGGGGGTCGGGAGCTGTTTTTT
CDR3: CAAGGRELFF

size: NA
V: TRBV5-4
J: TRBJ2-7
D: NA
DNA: TGTGCCAGCAGCTTGAGTAGTGGTGAGCAGTACTTC
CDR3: CASSLSSGEQYF

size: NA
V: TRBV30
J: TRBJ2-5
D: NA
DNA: TGTGCCTGGAATATTCAGGGGCGACAAGAGACCCAGTACTTC
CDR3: CAWNIQGRQETQYF

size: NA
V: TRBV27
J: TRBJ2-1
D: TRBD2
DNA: TGTGCCAGCAAACAGCGGGAGGTCTTATACAATGAGCAGTTCTTC
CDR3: CASKQREVLYNEQFF

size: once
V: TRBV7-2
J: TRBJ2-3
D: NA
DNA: TGTGCCAGCAGCCAAAGCACAGATACGCAGTATTTT
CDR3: CASSQSTDTQYF

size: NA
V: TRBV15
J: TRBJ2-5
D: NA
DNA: TGTGCCACCAGCAGAGCCTCCCTAGAGACCCAGTACTTC
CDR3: CATSRASLETQYF

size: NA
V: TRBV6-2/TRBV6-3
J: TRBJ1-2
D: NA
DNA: TGTGCCAGCAGTACGACAGTCTATGGCTACACCTTC
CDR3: CASSTTVYGYTF

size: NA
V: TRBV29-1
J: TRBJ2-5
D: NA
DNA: TGCAGCGTTGAGCGGGCACAACAAGAGACCCAGTACTTC
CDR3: CSVERAQQETQYF

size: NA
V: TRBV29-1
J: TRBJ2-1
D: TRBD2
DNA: TGCAGCGTTGAGGCGGGAGGGCGTCGGCAGTTCTTC
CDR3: CSVEAGGRRQFF

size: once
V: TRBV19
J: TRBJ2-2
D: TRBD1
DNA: TGTGCCAGTAGTGGGACAGGCACCGGGGAGCTGTTTTTT
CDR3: CASSGTGTGELFF

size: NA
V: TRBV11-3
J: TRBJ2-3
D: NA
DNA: TGTGCCAGCAGCTCCCCCGGGGATACGCAGTATTTT
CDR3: CASSSPGDTQYF

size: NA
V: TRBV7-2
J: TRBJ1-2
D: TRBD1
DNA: TGTGCCAGCAGCCCGAGGACAGGGGGGAACTATGGCTACACCTTC
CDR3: CASSPRTGGNYGYTF

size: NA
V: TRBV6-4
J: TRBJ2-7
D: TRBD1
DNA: TGTGCCAGCAGCCTCGGGACAGGGGCTTTCTTC
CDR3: CASSLGTGAFF

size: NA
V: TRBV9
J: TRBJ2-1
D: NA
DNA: TGTGCCAGCAGCGTTAGCGTCAGCTCCTACAATGAGCAGTTCTTC
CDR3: CASSVSVSSYNEQFF

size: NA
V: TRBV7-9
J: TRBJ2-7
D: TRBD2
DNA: TGTGCCAGCAGCTCTCGACTAGCGGGAGATTTGGCCTACGAGCAGTACTTC
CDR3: CASSSRLAGDLAYEQYF

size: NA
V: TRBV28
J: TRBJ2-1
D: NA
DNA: TGTGCCAGCACCGACAGATACAATGAGCAGTTCTTC
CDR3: CASTDRYNEQFF

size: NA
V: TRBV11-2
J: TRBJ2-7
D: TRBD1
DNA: TGTGCCAGCCAGATACAGGGGGCGCTGGACGAGCAGTACTTC
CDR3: CASQIQGALDEQYF

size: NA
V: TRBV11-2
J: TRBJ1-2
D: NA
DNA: TGTGCCAGCAGCCCAGAGGAGGGTTGGGGTGGCTACACCTTC
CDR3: CASSPEEGWGGYTF

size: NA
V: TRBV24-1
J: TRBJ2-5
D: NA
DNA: TGTGCCACCGGGGGACTCCGAGGGGAGACCCAGTACTTC
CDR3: CATGGLRGETQYF

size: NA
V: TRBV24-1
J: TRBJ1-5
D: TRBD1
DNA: TGTGCCACCAGTGATACCGGGACAGGGGTACAGCCCCAGCATTTT
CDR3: CATSDTGTGVQPQHF

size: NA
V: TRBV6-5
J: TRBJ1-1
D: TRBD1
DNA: TGTGCCAGCAGACAGGGGGCCGAAAGGACTGAAGCTTTCTTT
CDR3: CASRQGAERTEAFF

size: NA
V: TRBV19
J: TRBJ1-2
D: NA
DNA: TGTGCCAGTAGTCCCGCGGGCTATGGCTACACCTTC
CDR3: CASSPAGYGYTF

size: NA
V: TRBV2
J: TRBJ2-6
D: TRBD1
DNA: TGTGCCAGCGCCGGACAGGGAATACCTGGGGCCAACGTCCTGACTTTC
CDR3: CASAGQGIPGANVLTF

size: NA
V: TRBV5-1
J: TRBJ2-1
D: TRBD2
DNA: TGCGCCAGCAGCTTGGCTGGACTAGCGAATAATGAGCAGTTCTTC
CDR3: CASSLAGLANNEQFF

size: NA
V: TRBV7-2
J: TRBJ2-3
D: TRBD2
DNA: TGTGCCAGCAGCGCCGGACTAGCGGGAGGCCAAGATACGCAGTATTTT
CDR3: CASSAGLAGGQDTQYF

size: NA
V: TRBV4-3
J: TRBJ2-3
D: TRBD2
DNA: TGCGCCAGCAGCCAAAGTTATGATGGACTAGCGGGCCTCACAGATACGCAGTATTTT
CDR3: CASSQSYDGLAGLTDTQYF

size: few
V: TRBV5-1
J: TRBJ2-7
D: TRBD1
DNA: TGCGCCAGCAGCTCGACAGGGAATGAGCAGTACTTC
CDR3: CASSSTGNEQYF

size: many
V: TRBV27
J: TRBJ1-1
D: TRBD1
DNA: TGTGCCAGCAGCCCCAGGGGGAAGAACACTGAAGCTTTCTTT
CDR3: CASSPRGKNTEAFF

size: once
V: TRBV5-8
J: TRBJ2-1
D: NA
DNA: TGTGCCAGCAGCTTGGAGCGCAATGAGCAGTTCTTC
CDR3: CASSLERNEQFF

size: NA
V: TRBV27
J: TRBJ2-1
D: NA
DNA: TGTGCCAGCAGTTTATCTCGGGTTAATGAGCAGTTCTTC
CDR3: CASSLSRVNEQFF

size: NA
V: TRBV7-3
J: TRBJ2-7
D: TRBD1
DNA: TGTGCCAGCAGCTCCCCCGGGACAGGGGTCTACGAGCAGTACTTC
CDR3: CASSSPGTGVYEQYF

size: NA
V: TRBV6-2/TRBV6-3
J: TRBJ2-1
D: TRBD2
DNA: TGTGCCAGCAGTTCGAGCGGGAGGGCTTTAAGGAATGAGCAGTTCTTC
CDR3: CASSSSGRALRNEQFF

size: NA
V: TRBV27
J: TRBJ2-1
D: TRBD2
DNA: TGTGCCAGCAGCCCTTATAGCGGGAGGGCCAGGAATGAGCAGTTCTTC
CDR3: CASSPYSGRARNEQFF

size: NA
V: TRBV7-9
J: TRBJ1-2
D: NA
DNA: TGTGCCAGCAGCTTAGGGCAGGGTATCTATGGCTACACCTTC
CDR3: CASSLGQGIYGYTF

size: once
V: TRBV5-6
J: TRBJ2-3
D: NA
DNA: TGTGCCAGCAGCTTAACAGGGACATTCGTTACGCAGTATTTT
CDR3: CASSLTGTFVTQYF

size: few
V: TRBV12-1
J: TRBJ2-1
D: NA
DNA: TGTGCCAGCAGCTTGTGGACTAGCGGGAGCGACAATGAGCAGTTCTTC
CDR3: CASSLWTSGSDNEQFF

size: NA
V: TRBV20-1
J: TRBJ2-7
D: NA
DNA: TGCAGTGCTAGTGCTTACGAGCAGTACTTC
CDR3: CSASAYEQYF

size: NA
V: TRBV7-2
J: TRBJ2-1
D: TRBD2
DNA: TGTGCCAGCAGCGGACCGGGACTAGGTCTGAACAATGAGCAGTTCTTC
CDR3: CASSGPGLGLNNEQFF

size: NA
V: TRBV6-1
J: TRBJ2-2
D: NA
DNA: TGTGCCAGCAGTGAAGTATGGGCGTCCCCAACCGGGGAGCTGTTTTTT
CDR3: CASSEVWASPTGELFF

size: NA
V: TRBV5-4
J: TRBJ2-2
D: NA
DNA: TGTGCCAGCAGCATGATGGGTCCGAGAGGGACCGGGGAGCTGTTTTTT
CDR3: CASSMMGPRGTGELFF

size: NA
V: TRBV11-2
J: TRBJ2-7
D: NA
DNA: TGTGCCAGCAGCTTATATACTACGGGAACCTCCTACGAGCAGTACTTC
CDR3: CASSLYTTGTSYEQYF

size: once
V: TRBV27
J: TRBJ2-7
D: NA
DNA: TGTGCCAGCAGTTTATCGGCTAGCGCGACCTACGAGCAGTACTTC
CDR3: CASSLSASATYEQYF

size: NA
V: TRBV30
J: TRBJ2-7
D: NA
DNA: TGTGCCTGGAGTGTACCAGCGTCCCACGAGCAGTACTTC
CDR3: CAWSVPASHEQYF

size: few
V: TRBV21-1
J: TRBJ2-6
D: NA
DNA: TGTGCCAGCAGCAAGACGTCGGGTCCCTCCGGGGCCAACGTCCTGACTTTC
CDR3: CASSKTSGPSGANVLTF

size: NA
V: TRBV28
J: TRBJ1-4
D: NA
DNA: TGTGCCAGCAGTGTCACCGGGAGGGATGAAAAACTGTTTTTT
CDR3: CASSVTGRDEKLFF